This TCR beta chain was captured by sequencing in a study of T cells after posttransplantation cyclophosphamide. The ends were cut back, 4 bases at V and 0 bases at J, with 9 bases in the middle. Germline values: CDR1 ENHRY, CDR2 SYGVKD. CDR3 length: 14 residues. The assay was immunoSEQ multiplex PCR, and TCRdb's table has in-frame clones only and misses some. The repertoire consists of about 5,000 clones, with 1.8% occurring once and the leading ten covering 28%. This clone appeared a few times. A marrow graft followed busulfan-fludarabine conditioning, with cyclophosphamide on days +3 and +4. The chain recombines TRBV10-3 with TRBJ1-2; D gene uncertain. This sequence originates from a young adult male patient who received an allogeneic stem cell transplant from a related donor, was CMV-positive, and had no GVHD. Some T cells may arise from the graft donor. The sample consisted of PBMCs, taken around 240 days after a stem cell transplant with posttransplant cyclophosphamide. This chain's CDR3 is CAISAPGANYGYTF. The CDR3 region has the DNA TGTGCCATCAGTGCTCCCGGAGCTAACTATGGCTACACCTTC.